A single sample gave rise to the 31 T cell receptor beta chains below, sequenced in a study of shared clonotypes between healthy human individuals. TCRdb keeps only in-frame clones here, not all; method: immunoSEQ multiplex PCR. The sample lists 800,000 or so clones; 90% to 98% were seen once. Naive CD8 cells, CD45RO-negative and positively selected for CCR7, excluded terminally differentiated effector memory CD45RA+ cells. The sample taken for sequencing was naive CD8+ T cells sorted from blood. The receptors originated from a man aged 25-40 years in good health.

In the case of this clone: A junction boundary mismatches the germline segment, possibly from a read error. V and J are TRBV7-7 and TRBJ2-2; the match to TRBD1 covers 7 bases. The CDR3 is 14 amino acids. Germline CDR1 SSHAT, CDR2 FNYEAQ (reference sequence). CDR3 protein: CASRSTGITGELFF. CDR3 nucleotide sequence: TGTGCTAGCAGGTCGACAGGGATCACCGGGGAGCTGTTTTTT.

The chain joins TRBV5-6 to TRBJ2-7, with 9 bases lining up with TRBD1. The CDR3 consists of 14 residues. Germline CDR1 SGHDT, CDR2 YYEEEE. The V and J ends lost 2 bases and 4 bases, in that order; junction bases with no gene match: 4. CDR3 nucleotides: TGTGCCAGCAGCTTCGGGACAGGGATATACGAGCAGTACTTC. This encodes CASSFGTGIYEQYF.

The chain recombines TRBV9 with TRBJ2-1; a weak D match, TRBD2 (5 bases). Germline V gene data show CDR1 as SGDLS and CDR2 as YYNGEE. The CDR3 totals 11 residues. Trimming pared 5 bases from V and 10 bases from J, leaving 10 bases between. CDR3 sequence reads: CASRNRGEQFF. The CDR3, as DNA: TGTGCCAGCAGGAATCGAGGGGAGCAGTTCTTC.

The gene calls are TRBV4-1 and TRBJ1-2; TRBD1 is a possible D gene (6 bases). Between the trimmed V and J ends, which lost 2 bases and 6 bases, there was a span of 13 bases. The CDR3 spans 14 residues. Germline-derived CDR1 and CDR2 are MGHRA and YSYEKL. The DNA for the CDR3 is TGCGCCAGCAGCCAAAGTACAGGGTCCCATGGCTACACCTTC. It is translated as CASSQSTGSHGYTF.

This chain connects TRBV11-2 to TRBJ2-3; D is possibly TRBD2 (5 bases). The CDR3 has 15 amino acids. Trimming removed 5 bases from V and 7 bases from J, with 19 bases in between. In germline, CDR1 is SGHAT, CDR2 FQNNGV. CDR3 sequence: CASSTVVRVRNTQYF. DNA of the CDR3: TGTGCCAGCAGCACTGTGGTGAGGGTAAGAAATACGCAGTATTTT.

This clone appeared a single time. The chain recombines TRBV9 with TRBJ1-1, with a weak D call TRBD1 (5 bases). CDR3 size: 14 residues. The V gene lost 3 bases and the J gene lost 1 base, with 10 bases spanning the gap. Germline CDR1 is SGDLS and CDR2 is YYNGEE. In nucleotides, the CDR3 is TGTGCCAGCAGCGGACCAACAGGGAACACTGAAGCTTTCTTT. This encodes CASSGPTGNTEAFF.

This clone was counted only a few times. This chain links TRBV14 with TRBJ2-7; no firm D call. Germline V gives CDR1 SGHDN, CDR2 FVKESK. CDR3 length equals 16 residues. The ends were cut back, 0 bases at V and 6 bases at J, with 18 bases in the middle. CDR3 in amino acids: CASSQDVMVLLGEQYF. The CDR3 DNA sequence: TGTGCCAGCAGCCAAGATGTAATGGTCCTCCTCGGCGAGCAGTACTTC. The entire variable domain, with the rest obtained from reference TRBV14 and TRBJ2-7, is as follows: EAGVTQFPSHSVIEKGQTVTLRCDPISGHDNLYWYRRVMGKEIKFLLHFVKESKQDESGMPNNRFLAERTGGTYSTLKVQPAELEDSGVYFCASSQDVMVLLGEQYFGPGTRLTVT.

This clone was found once. The V and J genes are TRBV28 and TRBJ1-5; D gene ambiguous. V dropped 5 bases and J dropped 9 bases, with 14 bases sitting between them. Germline CDR1 reads MDHEN; CDR2 reads SYDVKM. CDR3 length equals 13 residues. CDR3 sequence: CASSILGRWPQHF. The CDR3, as DNA: TGTGCCAGCAGTATCCTCGGGAGATGGCCCCAGCATTTT.

For this clone: This same CDR3 is encoded by further DNA sequences in the sample. The rearrangement links TRBV29-1 to TRBJ2-2; D is unresolved. Trimming removed 4 bases from V and 5 bases from J, with 5 bases in between. CDR1 is SQVTM, CDR2 ANQGSEA, per germline. This CDR3 contains 11 residues. The CDR3 spells CSVVRTGELFF. The CDR3 nucleotides read TGCAGCGTTGTGAGAACCGGGGAGCTGTTTTTT.

The chain's CDR3 is CASSMLEDPHRYF. For the CDR3, the DNA is TGTGCCAGTAGTATGCTTGAGGACCCCCACCGTTACTTC. The chain combines TRBV19 with TRBJ2-7; D unclear. This CDR3 has 13 residues. Trimming shortened V by 3 bases and J by 13 bases, and 19 bases separated the two germline ends. Germline V gene sequence: CDR1 LNHDA, CDR2 SQIVND (reference sequence). Full variable domain (rest looked up from reference TRBV19 and TRBJ2-7): DGGITQSPKYLFRKEGQNVTLSCEQNLNHDAMYWYRQDPGQGLRLIYYSQIVNDFQKGDIAEGYSVSREKKESFPLTVTSAQKNPTAFYLCASSMLEDPHRYFGPGTRLTVT.

The CDR3 is CASSLGGGRELFF. The CDR3 nucleotides read TGTGCCAGCAGCTTAGGAGGGGGCCGGGAGCTGTTTTTT. This chain joins TRBV11-3 and TRBJ2-2, with 7 bases that match TRBD1. Looked up from germline, CDR1 is SGHNT and CDR2 is YENEEA. The V segment lost 1 base and the J segment 9 bases; nucleotides outside the gene matches: 2. There are 13 residues in the CDR3. The full variable domain, in which reference TRBV11-3 and TRBJ2-2 provide the parts outside the CDR3, is EAGVVQSPRYKIIEKKQPVAFWCNPISGHNTLYWYLQNLGQGPELLIRYENEEAVDDSQLPKDRFSAERLKGVDSTLKIQPAELGDSAVYLCASSLGGGRELFFGEGSRLTVL.

About this clone: Other nucleotide sequences in the sample specify the same CDR3. The chain combines TRBV9 with TRBJ1-2; 9 nucleotides align to TRBD1. This CDR3 comprises 14 residues. Germline CDR1 reads SGDLS; CDR2 reads YYNGEE. Trimming at V came to 3 bases and at J to 2 bases, leaving 2 bases not matched to a gene. Here the CDR3 DNA reads TGTGCCAGCAGCGCTACAGGGGGCAACTATGGCTACACCTTC. Amino acid sequence: CASSATGGNYGYTF.

This chain uses TRBV5-1 with TRBJ2-7; 13 bases match TRBD2. V trimming: 4 bases; J trimming: 4 bases; junction bases outside the gene matches: 8. This CDR3 contains 16 residues. The germline V gene has CDR1 SGHRS and CDR2 YFSETQ. CDR3 nucleotide sequence: TGCGCCAGCAGCGTACCGGGACTAGCGGGATCTTACGAGCAGTACTTC. Its translation: CASSVPGLAGSYEQYF.

This clone is a singleton in its sample. The V gene is TRBV27, the J gene TRBJ1-2, with D maybe TRBD1 (5 bases). V was trimmed by 5 bases and J by 0 bases, leaving 10 bases between them. Germline CDR1 and CDR2: MNHEY and SMNVEV (reference sequence). CDR3 size: 14 residues. Here the CDR3 reads CASSTGPTNYGYTF. CDR3 nucleotides: TGTGCCAGCAGTACGGGACCAACTAACTATGGCTACACCTTC.

V gene TRBV5-4 combines with J gene TRBJ2-7; no clear D. The germline gives CDR1 SGHNT, CDR2 YYREEE (reference sequence). The CDR3 spans 12 residues. V was shortened by 3 bases and J by 5 bases, with 9 bases between the two germline ends. The CDR3 bases are TGTGCCAGCAGCTGGGGAAGGGACGAGCAGTACTTC. Translated, it gives CASSWGRDEQYF.

This chain uses TRBV5-4 with TRBJ2-7; TRBD2 matches 13 bases. The CDR3 has 17 residues. V lost 4 bases, J lost 7 bases, and 14 bases stayed unmatched. In germline, CDR1 is SGHNT, CDR2 YYREEE (reference sequence). The DNA of the CDR3 is TGTGCCAGCAGCCACAGGCCGGGGACTAGCGGGACCCGGGAGCAGTACTTC. Amino acid sequence: CASSHRPGTSGTREQYF.

The chain links TRBV7-9 to TRBJ2-1; D possibly matches TRBD1 or TRBD2 (5 bases each). This CDR3 is built from 13 residues. Germline V gene data show CDR1 as SEHNR and CDR2 as FQNEAQ (reference sequence). Trimming cost V 1 base and J 8 bases, with 9 bases left between them. In DNA form, the CDR3 reads TGTGCCAGCAGCTTAGAAGTGGGGGATGAGCAGTTCTTC. Protein product: CASSLEVGDEQFF.

This clone was seen a handful of times. The chain employs TRBV4-1 and TRBJ2-7, with D hard to call. From germline, CDR1 is MGHRA and CDR2 YSYEKL. The CDR3 covers 15 residues. Trimming took 1 base from V and 2 from J, leaving 12 bases between them. The CDR3 is CASSQAQLPAYEQYF. DNA of the CDR3: TGCGCCAGCAGCCAAGCTCAACTTCCGGCCTACGAGCAGTACTTC.

The rearrangement links TRBV7-9 to TRBJ2-7; D possibly corresponds to TRBD1 (7 bases). The CDR3 extends over 15 amino acids. Trimming stripped 4 bases from V and 7 bases from J, with 20 bases between. Germline CDR1 reads SEHNR; CDR2 reads FQNEAQ (reference sequence). CDR3 DNA: TGTGCCAGCAGCTCCCCTCTGGAGGGGGCAGGGGAGCAGTACTTC. Its translation is CASSSPLEGAGEQYF. Full variable domain (rest looked up from reference TRBV7-9 and TRBJ2-7): DTGVSQNPRHKITKRGQNVTFRCDPISEHNRLYWYRQTLGQGPEFLTYFQNEAQLEKSRLLSDRFSAERPKGSFSTLEIQRTEQGDSAMYLCASSSPLEGAGEQYFGPGTRLTVT.

V usage is TRBV7-9 and J usage is TRBJ2-2; perhaps D is TRBD1 or TRBD2 (5 bases each). CDR1 is SEHNR and CDR2 is FQNEAQ in the germline V gene (reference sequence). V shed 4 bases and J shed 7 bases, with 13 bases lying between them. The CDR3 is 14 amino acids. The CDR3 nucleotides are TGTGCCAGCAGCTGGCCAGGGACGAGCGGGGAGCTGTTTTTT. Amino acids: CASSWPGTSGELFF. The full variable domain, rest sourced from reference TRBV7-9 and TRBJ2-2, is DTGVSQNPRHKITKRGQNVTFRCDPISEHNRLYWYRQTLGQGPEFLTYFQNEAQLEKSRLLSDRFSAERPKGSFSTLEIQRTEQGDSAMYLCASSWPGTSGELFFGEGSRLTVL.

The table lists this clone with a count of one. The chain employs TRBV7-6 and TRBJ2-1; 11 bases align to TRBD2. V trimming: 5 bases; J trimming: 0 bases; junction bases outside the gene matches: 15. The germline V gene has CDR1 SGHVS and CDR2 FNYEAQ. This CDR3 has 20 residues. The CDR3 spells CASSPNGALAGGTSYNEQFF. The CDR3 DNA reads as TGTGCCAGCAGCCCAAACGGTGCTCTAGCGGGAGGTACCTCCTACAATGAGCAGTTCTTC. The full variable domain, its missing parts supplied by reference TRBV7-6 and TRBJ2-1, is GAGVSQSPRYKVTKRGQDVALRCDPISGHVSLYWYRQALGQGPEFLTYFNYEAQQDKSGLPNDRFSAERPEGSISTLTIQRTEQRDSAMYRCASSPNGALAGGTSYNEQFFGPGTRLTVL.

This chain connects TRBV4-3 to TRBJ2-1; D remains ambiguous. Germline V gene lookup returns CDR1 LGHNA and CDR2 YSLEER. The CDR3 length is 14 residues. Trimming took off 2 bases at V and 0 bases at J, with 5 bases between the two ends. The CDR3 sequence is CASSQRSSYNEQFF. The CDR3 nucleotides read TGCGCCAGCAGCCAACGGTCCTCCTACAATGAGCAGTTCTTC.

This sequence joins TRBV11-2 and TRBJ1-4, with unresolved D. This CDR3 has 15 amino acids. The V and J ends lost 2 bases and 7 bases respectively, with 14 bases between them. Germline V gene data show CDR1 as SGHAT and CDR2 as FQNNGV. CDR3 DNA: TGTGCCAGCAGCTTATCACGGGGATCGGGTGAAAAACTGTTTTTT. This codes for CASSLSRGSGEKLFF.

J is TRBJ2-1 and V is TRBV2; 8 nucleotides line up with TRBD2. CDR3 length: 16 amino acids. With V trimmed by 5 bases and J by 4 bases, 10 bases remained unmatched. Germline CDR1 SNHLY, CDR2 FYNNEI. CDR3 coding DNA: TGTGCCAGCAGTTATACCGCGGGACTAGTGTACAATGAGCAGTTCTTC. This codes for CASSYTAGLVYNEQFF.

This clone was seen once. V gene TRBV4-3 combines with J gene TRBJ2-2; the D is unclear. Per germline, CDR1 LGHNA and CDR2 YSLEER. The V gene lost 0 bases and the J gene lost 5 bases, with 10 bases spanning the gap. The length of the CDR3 is 15 residues. The chain's CDR3 is CASSQDPPPTGELFF. CDR3 nucleotides: TGCGCCAGCAGCCAAGACCCCCCGCCAACCGGGGAGCTGTTTTTT.

Remarks on this clone: At one end, the junction sequence differs from germline, possibly due to a read error. The same CDR3 is also encoded by other DNA sequences in this sample. The J gene is TRBJ2-7, the V gene TRBV5-4; D remains ambiguous. Germline V lookup: CDR1 SGHNT, CDR2 YYREEE (reference sequence). CDR3 length equals 14 residues. CDR3 nucleotide sequence: TGTGCCAGCAGCTTTCTCCGGTCCGCCGATGAGCAATACTTC. Translated: CASSFLRSADEQYF.

V and J are TRBV10-3 and TRBJ1-2, with D maybe TRBD1 (6 bases). Trimming pared 6 bases from V and 7 bases from J, leaving 27 bases between. The CDR3 length is 17 residues. CDR1 and CDR2 from the germline V gene are ENHRY and SYGVKD. CDR3 loop: CAISEIPPKAGEGGYTF. DNA of the CDR3: TGTGCCATCAGCGAGATTCCCCCGAAGGCAGGGGAAGGTGGCTACACCTTC.

The J gene is TRBJ1-1, the V gene TRBV6-5, with D possibly TRBD1 on 5 matching bases. The CDR3 sequence is 14 residues long. Deletions cut 7 bases from V and 3 bases from J, with 15 bases between. Germline values: CDR1 MNHEY, CDR2 SVGAGI. The CDR3 DNA sequence: TGTGCCAGCACCCGGGGGGGGTATGACACTGAAGCTTTCTTT. This translates into CASTRGGYDTEAFF.

The chain combines TRBV7-3 with TRBJ2-5, with D possibly being TRBD1 (5 bases). In germline, CDR1 is SGHTA, CDR2 FQGTGA. Trimming took off 4 bases at V and 6 bases at J, with 18 bases between the two ends. The length of the CDR3 is 15 residues. The CDR3 region has the DNA TGTGCCAGCAGCTCCCCGGACGGTGTGGGGCAGACCCAGTACTTC. Amino acids: CASSSPDGVGQTQYF.

The V gene is TRBV7-3, the J gene TRBJ2-7; tentative D call: TRBD1 (5 bases). V shed 2 bases and J shed 3 bases, with 8 bases lying between them. CDR1 is SGHTA, CDR2 FQGTGA, per germline. The CDR3 contains 13 residues. The CDR3 DNA follows: TGTGCCAGCAGCTTATACCAGGGCTACGAGCAGTACTTC. Protein: CASSLYQGYEQYF.

The chain has TRBV12-5 and TRBJ2-1; 7 nucleotides agree with TRBD2. CDR1 is LGHNT and CDR2 is FRNRAP in the germline V gene. V lost 5 bases to trimming and J lost 5 bases; unmatched junction nucleotides: 12. This CDR3 is built from 16 residues. This chain's CDR3 is CASGGGWGEGNNEQFF. CDR3 nucleotides: TGTGCTAGTGGTGGCGGATGGGGGGAGGGAAACAATGAGCAGTTCTTC.